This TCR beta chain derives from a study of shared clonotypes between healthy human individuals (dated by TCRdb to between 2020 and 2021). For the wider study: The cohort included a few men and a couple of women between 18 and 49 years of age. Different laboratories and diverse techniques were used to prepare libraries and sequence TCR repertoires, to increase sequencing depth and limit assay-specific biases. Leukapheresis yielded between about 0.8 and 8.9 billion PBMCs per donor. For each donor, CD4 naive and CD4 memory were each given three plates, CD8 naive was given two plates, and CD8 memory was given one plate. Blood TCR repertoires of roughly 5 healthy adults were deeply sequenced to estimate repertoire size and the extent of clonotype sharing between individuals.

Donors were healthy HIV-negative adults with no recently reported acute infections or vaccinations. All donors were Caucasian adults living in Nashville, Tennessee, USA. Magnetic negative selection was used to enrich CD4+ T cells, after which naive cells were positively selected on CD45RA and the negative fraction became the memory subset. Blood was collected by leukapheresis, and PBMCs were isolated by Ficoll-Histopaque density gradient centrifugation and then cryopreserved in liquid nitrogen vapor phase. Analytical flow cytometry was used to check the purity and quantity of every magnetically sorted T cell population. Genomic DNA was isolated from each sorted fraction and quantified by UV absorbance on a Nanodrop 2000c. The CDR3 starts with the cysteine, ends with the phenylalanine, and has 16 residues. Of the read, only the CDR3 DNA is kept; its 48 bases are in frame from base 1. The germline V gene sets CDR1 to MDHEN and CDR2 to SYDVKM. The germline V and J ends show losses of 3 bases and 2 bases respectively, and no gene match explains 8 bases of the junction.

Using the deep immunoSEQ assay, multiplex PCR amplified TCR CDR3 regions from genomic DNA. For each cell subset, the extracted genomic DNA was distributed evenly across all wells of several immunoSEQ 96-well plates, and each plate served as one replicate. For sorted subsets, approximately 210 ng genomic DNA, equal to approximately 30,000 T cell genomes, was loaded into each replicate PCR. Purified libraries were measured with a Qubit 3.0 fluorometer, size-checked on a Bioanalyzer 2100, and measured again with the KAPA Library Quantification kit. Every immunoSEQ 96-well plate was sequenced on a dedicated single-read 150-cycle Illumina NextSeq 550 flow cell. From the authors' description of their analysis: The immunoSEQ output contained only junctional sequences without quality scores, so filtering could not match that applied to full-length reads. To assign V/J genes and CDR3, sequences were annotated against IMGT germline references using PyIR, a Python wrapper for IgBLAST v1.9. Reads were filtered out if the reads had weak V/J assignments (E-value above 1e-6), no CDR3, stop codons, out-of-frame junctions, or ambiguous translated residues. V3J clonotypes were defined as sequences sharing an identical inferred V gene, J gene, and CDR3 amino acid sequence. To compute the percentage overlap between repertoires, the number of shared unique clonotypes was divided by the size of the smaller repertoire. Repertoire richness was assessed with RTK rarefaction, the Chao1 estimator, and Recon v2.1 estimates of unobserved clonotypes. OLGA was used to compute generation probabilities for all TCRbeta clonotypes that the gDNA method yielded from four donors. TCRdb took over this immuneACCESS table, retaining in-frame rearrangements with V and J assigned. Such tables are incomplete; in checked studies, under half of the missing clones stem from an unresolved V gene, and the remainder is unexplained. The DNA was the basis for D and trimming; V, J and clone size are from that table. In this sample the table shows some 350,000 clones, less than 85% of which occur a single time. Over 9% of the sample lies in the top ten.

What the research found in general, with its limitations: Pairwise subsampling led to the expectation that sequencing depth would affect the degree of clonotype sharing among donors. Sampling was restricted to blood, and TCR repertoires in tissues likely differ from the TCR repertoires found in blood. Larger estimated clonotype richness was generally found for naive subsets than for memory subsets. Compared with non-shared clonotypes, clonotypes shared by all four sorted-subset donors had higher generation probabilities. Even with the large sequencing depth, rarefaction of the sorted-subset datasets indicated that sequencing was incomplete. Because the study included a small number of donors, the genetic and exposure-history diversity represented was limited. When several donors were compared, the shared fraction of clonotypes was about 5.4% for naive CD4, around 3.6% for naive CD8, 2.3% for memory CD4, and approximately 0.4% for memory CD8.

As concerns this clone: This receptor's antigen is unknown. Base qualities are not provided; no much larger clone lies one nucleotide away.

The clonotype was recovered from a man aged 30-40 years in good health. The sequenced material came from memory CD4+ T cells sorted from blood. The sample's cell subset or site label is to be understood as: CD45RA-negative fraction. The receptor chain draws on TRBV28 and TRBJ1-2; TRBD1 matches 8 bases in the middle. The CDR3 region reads CASSLVIGQGNYGYTF. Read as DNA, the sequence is TGTGCCAGCAGTTTGGTCATAGGACAGGGAAACTATGGCTACACCTTC.